The clone carrying this T cell receptor (beta chain) has a single count. Its antigen is undetermined. It was with 60 Vbeta and 13 Jbeta primers that the PCR ran. Using immunoSEQ multiplex PCR, the repertoire was profiled, and TCRdb retains in-frame clones only, with some absent. The data contain 150,000 to 200,000 clones, around 73% of them singletons. The data were taken from a study of cytomegalovirus exposure and HLA in healthy donors. Study-level findings and limits: A prior analysis recorded that most TCR beta V segments were productive about 87% or about 30% of the time. TCR beta V- and J-gene trimming was later associated with a missense DCLRE1C variant. Common viral pathogens were later found to be apparently linked to several of the most significant clusters. Most TCR sequences were rare, but some public TCRs occurred in many donors.

Specimen: PBMCs. This TCR was recovered from a man aged 55 to 69 in good health and CMV-seronegative.

The CDR3 here is CASSSGQAAGYTF. The DNA of the CDR3 is TGTGCCAGCAGCTCGGGACAGGCGGCTGGCTACACCTTC. This chain uses TRBV5-6 with TRBJ1-2, with 8 bases lining up with TRBD1. Losses at the gene ends were 3 bases for V and 7 bases for J; bases not matched to a gene: 5. This CDR3 spans 13 amino acids. Germline V CDR1 and CDR2: SGHDT, YYEEEE. The full variable domain, rest sourced from reference TRBV5-6 and TRBJ1-2, is DAGVTQSPTHLIKTRGQQVTLRCSPKSGHDTVSWYQQALGQGPQFIFQYYEEEERQRGNFPDRFSGHQFPNYSSELNVNALLLGDSALYLCASSSGQAAGYTFGSGTRLTVV.